This T cell receptor (beta chain) derives from a study of blood T cell repertoires in COVID-19. Libraries were prepared by immunoSEQ multiplex PCR; TCRdb keeps only in-frame clonotypes and omits some of them. The table shows some 200,000 clones, with under 90% occurring only once. Living in about two dozen US areas, the participants were between 18 and 89 years of age. Assignment of participants to cohorts was predicated upon participant-reported clinical history. No more than 2 weeks before study entry, exposed participants had met a case of COVID-19. V lost 6 bases to trimming and J lost 4 bases, with 16 bases between them. CDR3 length equals 15 residues. The germline CDR1 and CDR2 sequences are SNHLY and FYNNEI.

The TCR originated in a woman in her 50s who had been exposed to COVID-19. Sequences were obtained from PBMCs or T cells enriched from blood (not recorded which). This chain uses TRBV2 with TRBJ1-5; D gene uncertain. The CDR3 DNA is TGTGCCAGCAGGTATGGGAGCCAAGCTAATCAGCCCCAGCATTTT. Amino acid sequence: CASRYGSQANQPQHF. The whole variable domain, remainder taken from reference TRBV2 and TRBJ1-5, is EPEVTQTPSHQVTQMGQEVILRCVPISNHLYFYWYRQILGQKVEFLVSFYNNEISEKSEIFDDQFSVERPDGSNFTLKIRSTKLEDSAMYFCASRYGSQANQPQHFGDGTRLSIL.